This entry features one T cell receptor (beta chain) sequence. Different DNA sequences within this sample yield the same CDR3. Trimming removed 1 base at V and 1 base at J, with 7 bases between. Germline CDR1 and CDR2: GTSNPN and SVGIG (reference sequence). This CDR3 is 14 amino acids long. Original processing methods: Sequence data from immunoSEQ were junction-only and lacked quality scores; consequently, filtering differed. Profiling relied on immunoSEQ multiplex PCR, and the TCRdb table lists in-frame clones only, not all of them. The V and J calls and clone size are taken from that table; D and trimming were inferred from the DNA. The table records roughly 2 million clones, 90% to 97% of them present only once. This specimen comes from a study of shared clonotypes between healthy human individuals.

The source of this sequence is a young man in good health. The V call is TRBV30, the J call TRBJ2-2; D may be TRBD2 (6 bases). The sample consisted of naive CD4+ T cells sorted from blood. Subset given: CD45RA+ positively selected. The CDR3 bases are TGTGCCTGGAGTGCCGGGGGGAACACCGGGGAGCTGTTTTTT. Encoded protein: CAWSAGGNTGELFF.